The clone carrying this TCR beta chain was counted at least ten times. Its antigen is unidentified. Preparation of the TCRbeta library involved a method that used unique molecular identifiers. Each CDR3 protein is one row after TCRdb ran MiXCR on the PCR reads. Of 250,000 to 300,000 distinct CDR3 sequences in the sample, over 9.5% were seen once. Germline lookup yields CDR1 DFQATT and CDR2 SNEGSKA (reference sequence). CDR3 length: 15 residues. The V segment lost 1 base and the J segment 1 base; nucleotides outside the gene matches: 3. The record originates from a study of T-cell reconstitution after alpha-beta-depleted transplantation in children. General observations from the study: Two months or so post-transplant, alpha-beta T cells reportedly derived from several hundred expanded graft clones. T-cell numbers and diversity, one year after transplant, stemmed largely from T cells that were newly produced. After transplant, high TCRbeta diversity at day 60 in some patients arose from surviving recipient T cells and thymic progenitors.

The starting material was PBMCs, obtained before TCRalphabeta/CD19-depleted stem cell transplant. The TCR originated in a boy under two years old with acute myeloid leukemia, due to receive a stem cell transplant. This rearrangement joins TRBV20-1 to TRBJ2-2; TRBD2 matches at 7 bases. The CDR3 reads CSARVLAGNTGELFF. The DNA of the CDR3 is TGCAGTGCTAGAGTGTTAGCGGGGAACACCGGGGAGCTGTTTTTT.